The sequence of this TCR beta chain was determined in a study of T cell repertoires in cytomegalovirus infection (dated 2019 in TCRdb). Broadly, across the study: Alongside well-studied HLA-B-restricted epitopes, the peptide stimulations were aimed at recently identified HLA-C-restricted CMV epitopes, whose presentation resists viral immunomodulation. Donor HLA type was relevant to the analysis, as public TCR beta signatures indicated carriage of CMV infection together with the matching HLA type.

What the study reported, not specific to this receptor: The ex vivo response was dominated by HLA-C-restricted CMV-specific TCR beta clonotypes, and the single most frequent clonotype in two of eight donors was supplied by these HLA-C-restricted clonotypes. Cumulative frequency of public TCR beta family members discriminated carriers of CMV infection plus the relevant HLA type in this cohort and an independent approximately 400-donor cohort.

Per the germline V gene, MNHEY is the CDR1 and SVGAGI is the CDR2. Compared with germline, V lacks 0 bases and J lacks 9 bases; bases without a gene match: 4. The CDR3, from cysteine to phenylalanine, totals 15 residues. Kept here is only the CDR3 DNA, which spans 45 bases and is read in frame from base 1. The treatment or condition label on this specimen signifies: in vitro stimulation with specific CMV peptide epitopes to enrich CMV-specific T cells. This clonotype turned up a few times. Its specific antigen is unknown. No quality values exist for individual bases; no much larger clone is one base distant. Sequencing took place on an Illumina HiSeq 1500. TCRdb reanalyzed the raw reads on its own, using fastp at Q25 for trimming and MiXCR for clone calling, and kept in-frame beta chains. Identical CDR3 protein sequences are pooled into one entry, listed with their most common genes and DNA. The sample has approximately 730,000 distinct CDR3 sequences on record, 25% to 35% of them singletons. Approximately 14% of the sample goes to the ten largest clones.

The receptor comes from a human donor in good health (CMV status not recorded). Some clones in this sample may be carry-over from other donors' samples. Sequencing used cultured CD8+ T cells from PBMCs, obtained from culture after CMV antigen stimulation. The V gene is TRBV6-5 and the J gene is TRBJ2-1; 11 nucleotides in the junction match TRBD1. This receptor carries the CDR3 CASSYSGQGGFEQFF. The sequence in DNA is TGTGCCAGCAGTTACTCGGGACAGGGGGGGTTTGAGCAGTTCTTC.